Described below is a single T cell receptor beta chain sequence and its context. Its antigen is currently unknown. This specimen comes from a study of T cell responses to AZD1222 COVID-19 vaccine. V gave up 2 bases and J gave up 5 bases, with 7 bases separating them. Germline V gene lookup returns CDR1 SNHLY and CDR2 FYNNEI. CDR3 length: 13 amino acids. Assay used: immunoSEQ multiplex PCR; TCRdb lists only in-frame clones, some missing. The data show more than 150,000 clones, with 94% seen just once and approximately 0.64% held by the top ten. Whole-study results and caveats: Baseline seropositivity occurred in only 5 to 7 AZD1222 recipients. Spike was spanned by vaccine-associated CD4 TCRs, which were dominant at 160-218 and 743-854. Repertoires were sampled only after the peak T cell response. Nearly half of unique spike-specific TCRs reportedly avoided B.1.351 and B.1.1.7 mutated regions.

The rearrangement uses TRBV2 and TRBJ1-5; no clear D gene. This TCR came from an adult in good health. The material was peripheral blood, obtained on day 0 of AZD1222 vaccination. CDR3 coding DNA: TGTGCCAGCAGTGAATCCCGGGATCAGCCCCAGCATTTT. Its translation is CASSESRDQPQHF.